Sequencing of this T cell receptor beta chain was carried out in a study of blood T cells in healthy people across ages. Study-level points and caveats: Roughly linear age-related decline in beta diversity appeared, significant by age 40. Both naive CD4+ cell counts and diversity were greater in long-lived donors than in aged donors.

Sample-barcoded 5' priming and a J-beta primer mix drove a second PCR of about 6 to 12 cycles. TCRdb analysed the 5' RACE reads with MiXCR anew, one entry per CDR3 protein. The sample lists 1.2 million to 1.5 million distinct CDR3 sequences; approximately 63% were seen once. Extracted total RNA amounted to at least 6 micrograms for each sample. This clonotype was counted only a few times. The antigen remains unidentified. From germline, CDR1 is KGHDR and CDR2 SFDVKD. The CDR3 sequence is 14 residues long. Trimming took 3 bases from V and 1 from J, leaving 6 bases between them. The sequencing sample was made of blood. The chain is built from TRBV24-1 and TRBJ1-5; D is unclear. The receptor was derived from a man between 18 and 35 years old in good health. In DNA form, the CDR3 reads TGTGCCACCAGTGATAATGACAGCAATCAGCCCCAGCATTTT. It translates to CATSDNDSNQPQHF.